Presented here are 32 T cell receptor beta chains from one specimen sequenced in a study of blood T cells in healthy people across ages. The use of a sample-barcoded 5' primer and a J-beta primer mix characterized a second PCR of about 7 to 12 cycles. One entry per CDR3 protein results from TCRdb running MiXCR on the 5' RACE reads. The table records fewer than 1,000,000 distinct CDR3 sequences, around 50% of them present only once. Sequencing was done on a sample of blood. The receptor source for this set is a man older than 75 in good health.

The rearrangement links TRBV11-2 to TRBJ2-7; D call uncertain. Germline values: CDR1 SGHAT, CDR2 FQNNGV. V dropped 4 bases and J dropped 6 bases, with 16 bases sitting between them. The CDR3 consists of 14 residues. In nucleotides, the CDR3 is TGTGCCAGCAGCTCGGCAGTCCCCTCTCGCGAGCAGTACTTC. Encoded protein: CASSSAVPSREQYF. Full variable domain (outside the CDR3, taken from reference TRBV11-2 and TRBJ2-7): EAGVAQSPRYKIIEKRQSVAFWCNPISGHATLYWYQQILGQGPKLLIQFQNNGVVDDSQLPKDRFSAERLKGVDSTLKIQPAKLEDSAVYLCASSSAVPSREQYFGPGTRLTVT.

Note on this clonotype: Since a much larger clone is just one base distant, this may be a read error. J is TRBJ2-7 and V is TRBV25-1, with 10 bases aligning to TRBD2. Trimming at V came to 6 bases and at J to 0 bases, leaving 2 bases not matched to a gene. The CDR3 consists of 14 residues. Germline V CDR1 and CDR2: MGHDK, SYGVNS. The CDR3 protein is CASRASGSSYEQYF. CDR3 nucleotides: TGTGCCAGCAGAGCTAGCGGGAGCTCCTACGAGCAGTACTTC.

This clonotype was seen at least ten times. The chain is built from TRBV5-1 and TRBJ2-3; no firm D call. Trimming left V 1 base short and J 5 bases short, with 14 bases between. This CDR3 has 15 residues. Germline V CDR1 and CDR2: SGHRS, YFSETQ. The CDR3 nucleotides are TGCGCCAGCAGCTTGCTGGCTAATGACGGAGATACGCAGTATTTT. Translation gives CASSLLANDGDTQYF.

This clonotype was found once. The chain uses TRBV4-1 and TRBJ2-1; D unresolved. Trimming stripped 4 bases from V and 0 bases from J, with 10 bases between. This CDR3 comprises 15 residues. CDR1 is MGHRA, CDR2 YSYEKL, per germline. The CDR3 loop reads CASSRVTSSYNEQFF. The CDR3 DNA reads as TGCGCCAGCAGCCGGGTCACGAGCTCCTACAATGAGCAGTTCTTC.

The chain employs TRBV20-1 and TRBJ2-1; 7 positions agree with TRBD1. CDR1 is DFQATT and CDR2 is SNEGSKA in the germline V gene (reference sequence). The CDR3 totals 14 residues. The junction had 8 bases not matched to a gene; V was cut back by 6 bases and J by 3 bases. The DNA of the CDR3 is TGCAGTGCCCGACAGGGAAAGCACTACAATGAGCAGTTCTTC. It specifies CSARQGKHYNEQFF.

The chain is built from TRBV6-5 and TRBJ2-1; D call uncertain. The CDR3 runs 15 residues. Between the trimmed V and J ends, which lost 7 bases and 10 bases, there was a span of 23 bases. Germline CDR1 reads MNHEY; CDR2 reads SVGAGI. The DNA of the CDR3 is TGTGCCAGCAAAACGACGGGTGGAAGCCCCCACGAGCAGTTCTTC. This encodes CASKTTGGSPHEQFF.

This clonotype was seen a handful of times. V is TRBV6-2 or TRBV6-3 and J is TRBJ2-7; maybe TRBD1 (6 bases). Between the trimmed V and J ends, which lost 5 bases and 0 bases, there was a span of 20 bases. The CDR3 totals 17 residues. CDR1 MNHEY and CDR2 SVGEGT come from the germline V gene. The CDR3 coding sequence is TGTGCCAGCAGTCCCATTCTCCGGGACAAGAACTCCTACGAGCAGTACTTC. Translating it yields CASSPILRDKNSYEQYF.

The chain is built from TRBV29-1 and TRBJ1-2; D not certain. Germline values: CDR1 SQVTM, CDR2 ANQGSEA. The CDR3 runs to 13 residues. V was cut by 4 bases and J by 5 bases, with 14 bases left in between. The CDR3 reads CSVVGNPSYGYTF. In DNA form, the CDR3 reads TGCAGCGTTGTGGGCAACCCTTCTTATGGCTACACCTTC.

The chain carries TRBV28 and TRBJ1-6; maybe TRBD1 (5 bases). This CDR3 contains 14 residues. The ends were cut back, 6 bases at V and 8 bases at J, with 14 bases in the middle. CDR1 MDHEN and CDR2 SYDVKM come from the germline V gene. This CDR3 reads CASSLGLQDSPLHF. For the CDR3, the DNA is TGTGCCAGCAGCCTGGGCCTACAGGATTCACCCCTCCACTTT.

Comment on this clonotype: A much larger clone differs by one base, so this may be a read error. This rearrangement joins TRBV6-1 to TRBJ2-7; possibly TRBD1 or TRBD2 for D (5 bases each). CDR1 is MNHNS, CDR2 SASEGT, per germline. CDR3 size: 12 residues. The CDR3: CVSRDVLYEQYF. CDR3 coding DNA: TGTGTCAGCAGGGACGTTTTGTACGAGCAGTACTTC.

With regard to this clonotype: With a much larger clone just one base away, this may be a read error. The chain couples TRBV5-1 to TRBJ2-5, with D perhaps matching TRBD2 (6 bases). The CDR3 runs to 14 residues. V was clipped by 5 bases and J by 11 bases, with 22 bases between them. Germline V gives CDR1 SGHRS, CDR2 YFSETQ. The CDR3 sequence: CASSIGLAGYGQYF. In DNA, the CDR3 is TGCGCCAGCAGTATCGGACTGGCGGGATACGGGCAGTACTTC. Complete variable domain (other parts from reference TRBV5-1 and TRBJ2-5): KAGVTQTPRYLIKTRGQQVTLSCSPISGHRSVSWYQQTPGQGLQFLFEYFSETQRNKGNFPGRFSGRQFSNSRSEMNVSTLELGDSALYLCASSIGLAGYGQYFGPGTRLLVL.

The table lists this clonotype with a few counts. The rearrangement joins TRBV2 to TRBJ2-7; 8 nucleotides agree with TRBD2. The V gene end was trimmed by 6 bases and the J gene end by 1 base; junction bases not matched to a gene: 14. In germline, CDR1 is SNHLY, CDR2 FYNNEI. The CDR3 consists of 17 residues. CDR3 coding DNA: TGTGCCAGCAGCCAAACAGGGCTGGCGGGGGGTTCCTACGAGCAGTACTTC. This encodes CASSQTGLAGGSYEQYF. Looking up the rest from reference TRBV2 and TRBJ2-7 gives the full variable domain: EPEVTQTPSHQVTQMGQEVILRCVPISNHLYFYWYRQILGQKVEFLVSFYNNEISEKSEIFDDQFSVERPDGSNFTLKIRSTKLEDSAMYFCASSQTGLAGGSYEQYFGPGTRLTVT.

The chain combines TRBV12-3 or TRBV12-4 with TRBJ1-2; no definite D call. The CDR3 extends over 14 amino acids. Between the trimmed V and J ends, which lost 8 bases and 7 bases, there was a span of 20 bases. The DNA for the CDR3 is TGTGCCAGCCAACCGGGAGTTCGGGCTCGTGGCTACACCTTC. Translation gives CASQPGVRARGYTF.

J is TRBJ2-3 and V is TRBV21-1. TRBV21-1 is a recognized pseudogene. The CDR3 covers 15 residues. CDR3: CASSPCDMATDTQYF. The DNA for the CDR3 is TGTGCCAGCAGCCCGTGCGACATGGCAACAGATACGCAGTATTTT.

The chain has TRBV6-5 and TRBJ1-5; D not certain. Trimming shortened V by 6 bases and J by 5 bases, and 8 bases separated the two germline ends. Germline CDR1 reads MNHEY; CDR2 reads SVGAGI. The CDR3 contains 12 residues. The CDR3 protein is CASRNYDQPQHF. The CDR3 DNA reads TGTGCCAGCAGAAACTACGATCAGCCCCAGCATTTT.

This clonotype has more than one count but fewer than ten. The rearrangement links TRBV5-1 to TRBJ2-3; 9 nucleotides match TRBD2. Germline trimming cut 1 base from V and 5 bases from J; bases unmatched to any gene: 14. The CDR3 extends over 18 amino acids. Germline CDR1 is SGHRS and CDR2 is YFSETQ. The CDR3: CASSLSVGVAGVKDTQYF. In DNA form, the CDR3 reads TGCGCCAGCAGCTTGTCTGTCGGGGTAGCGGGAGTGAAAGATACGCAGTATTTT.

The chain carries TRBV2 and TRBJ2-1; a possible D gene is TRBD2 (6 bases). Trimming took 7 bases from V and 8 from J, leaving 12 bases between them. This CDR3 has 12 amino acids. In germline, CDR1 is SNHLY, CDR2 FYNNEI. CDR3 sequence reads: CASMEGTHEQFF. In DNA, the CDR3 is TGTGCCAGCATGGAGGGGACCCATGAGCAGTTCTTC.

The chain couples TRBV28 to TRBJ2-2; D tentatively fits TRBD1 or TRBD2 (7 bases each). The ends were cut back, 5 bases at V and 7 bases at J, with 11 bases in the middle. In germline, CDR1 is MDHEN, CDR2 SYDVKM. The CDR3 contains 13 residues. This CDR3 is CASSPGGDGELFF. The CDR3 nucleotides read TGTGCCAGCAGTCCAGGGGGGGACGGGGAGCTGTTTTTT.

The chain couples TRBV10-3 to TRBJ2-5; 8 bases fit TRBD2. The CDR3 consists of 14 residues. The V segment lost 7 bases and the J segment 5 bases; nucleotides outside the gene matches: 9. Per the germline V gene, CDR1 is ENHRY and CDR2 is SYGVKD. This chain's CDR3 is CAINPGGPSETQYF. CDR3 in DNA: TGTGCCATCAACCCGGGAGGGCCCTCTGAGACCCAGTACTTC.

About this clonotype: One end of the junction does not line up with germline, which may come from a read error. The chain couples TRBV5-1 to TRBJ1-4, with D hard to call. The CDR3 is 14 residues long. Germline values: CDR1 SGHRS, CDR2 YFSETQ. CDR3 loop: CASSRTLDNEKLSF. The CDR3 coding sequence is TGCGCCAGCAGCCGGACGTTGGATAATGAAAAACTGTCTTTT.

This clonotype appeared a few times. The V gene is TRBV29-1, the J gene TRBJ2-5, with 10 bases fitting TRBD2. Germline V gene sequence: CDR1 SQVTM, CDR2 ANQGSEA. The CDR3 covers 14 residues. Trimming removed 6 bases from V and 1 base from J; junction bases left unmatched: 5. CDR3 in amino acids: CSVGTSDIQETQYF. The CDR3 DNA is TGCAGCGTGGGGACTAGCGATATCCAAGAGACCCAGTACTTC.

Turning to this clonotype: This could be a read error, since a much larger clone is one nucleotide away. The chain uses TRBV5-6 and TRBJ2-3, with TRBD2 as a possible D gene (5 bases). The CDR3 runs to 16 residues. Deletions cut 4 bases from V and 3 bases from J, with 18 bases between. Per germline, CDR1 SGHDT and CDR2 YYEEEE. The CDR3 nucleotides read TGTGCCAGCAGCCACTCGGCCGGGGTAACGACAGATACGCAGTATTTT. It codes for CASSHSAGVTTDTQYF.

The V and J genes are TRBV5-6 and TRBJ2-1; 10 bases match TRBD2. Germline CDR1 SGHDT, CDR2 YYEEEE. CDR3 length: 18 amino acids. Trimming removed 0 bases from V and 8 bases from J; junction bases left unmatched: 14. The CDR3 sequence is CASSLEVRTSGFKDEQFF. The CDR3 DNA follows: TGTGCCAGCAGCTTGGAGGTGCGGACTAGCGGCTTTAAGGATGAGCAGTTCTTC.

This clonotype has just one count. The chain joins TRBV7-2 to TRBJ1-2, with 8 bases identical to TRBD1. The CDR3 totals 14 residues. Germline V gives CDR1 SGHTA, CDR2 FQGNSA. The J segment lost 8 bases and the V segment lost 6 bases, leaving 11 bases of the junction unmatched. The CDR3 region has the DNA TGTGCCAGCAGTTCGTACCAGGGGGCGCGAGGCTACACCTTC. Translation: CASSSYQGARGYTF.

This clonotype was recorded a few times. The CDR3 bases are TGCGCCAGCAGCTTCTCTCCCTACCCGAACACTGAAGCTTTCTTT. This gives the protein CASSFSPYPNTEAFF. This rearrangement joins TRBV5-1 to TRBJ1-1; D remains ambiguous. Germline V lookup: CDR1 SGHRS, CDR2 YFSETQ. This CDR3 is built from 15 residues. With 2 bases removed from V and 1 base from J, the gap between germline ends came to 12 bases. Full variable domain (missing parts from reference TRBV5-1 and TRBJ1-1): KAGVTQTPRYLIKTRGQQVTLSCSPISGHRSVSWYQQTPGQGLQFLFEYFSETQRNKGNFPGRFSGRQFSNSRSEMNVSTLELGDSALYLCASSFSPYPNTEAFFGQGTRLTVV.

V gene TRBV5-4 combines with J gene TRBJ2-7; D tentatively fits TRBD1 or TRBD2 (6 bases each). CDR1 is SGHNT and CDR2 is YYREEE in the germline V gene (reference sequence). V was clipped by 4 bases and J by 3 bases, with 14 bases between them. This CDR3 region has 14 residues. As DNA, the CDR3 is TGTGCCAGCAGCGCGGGACAAAACCTCTACGAGCAGTACTTC. It is translated as CASSAGQNLYEQYF.

J is TRBJ2-7 and V is TRBV5-6; tentative D call: TRBD2 (6 bases). Germline V CDR1 and CDR2: SGHDT, YYEEEE. Between the trimmed V and J ends, which lost 4 bases and 3 bases, there was a span of 11 bases. This CDR3 spans 13 amino acids. The CDR3 nucleotides read TGTGCCAGCAGCCCGGGGGTAAACTACGAGCAGTACTTC. Residues: CASSPGVNYEQYF.

The chain is built from TRBV20-1 and TRBJ1-2; weak D call: TRBD1 (5 bases). V gave up 1 base and J gave up 4 bases, with 10 bases separating them. There are 13 residues in the CDR3. Germline CDR1 reads DFQATT; CDR2 reads SNEGSKA (reference sequence). As DNA, the CDR3 is TGCAGTGCTAGAGGGGGGATCGGCTATGGCTACACCTTC. Residues: CSARGGIGYGYTF.

This clonotype was observed at least ten times. The chain combines TRBV7-2 with TRBJ1-2; 7 bases are a match to TRBD1. V lost 1 base to trimming and J lost 8 bases; unmatched junction nucleotides: 4. Germline V lookup: CDR1 SGHTA, CDR2 FQGNSA. The CDR3 consists of 13 residues. Written as DNA, the CDR3 is TGTGCCAGCAGCTTAGAGGGGGCGCGAGGCTACACCTTC. Translated, it gives CASSLEGARGYTF.

The chain combines TRBV7-2 with TRBJ2-3; 11 bases line up with TRBD2. The CDR3 contains 16 residues. Germline V CDR1 and CDR2: SGHTA, FQGNSA. V lost 2 bases, J lost 3 bases, and 4 bases stayed unmatched. CDR3 protein: CASSLTLAGATDTQYF. CDR3 bases: TGTGCCAGCAGCTTAACACTAGCGGGAGCGACAGATACGCAGTATTTT.

The rearrangement joins TRBV28 to TRBJ2-3, with TRBD2 matching 11 bases. The CDR3 length is 18 residues. V lost 5 bases and J lost 2; bases outside the gene matches: 12. Per the germline V gene, CDR1 is MDHEN and CDR2 is SYDVKM. The CDR3 reads CASSPAGTSGTHTDTQYF. The CDR3 nucleotides read TGTGCCAGCAGTCCGGCCGGGACTAGCGGAACCCACACAGATACGCAGTATTTT.

V is TRBV20-1 and J is TRBJ1-5; 8 bases are a match to TRBD1. Germline V lookup: CDR1 DFQATT, CDR2 SNEGSKA (reference sequence). Trimming took 6 bases from V and 5 from J; bases not matched to a gene: 3. The CDR3 loop spans 12 amino acids. CDR3 DNA: TGCAGTGCCGCGACAGGGGATCAGCCCCAGCATTTT. This encodes CSAATGDQPQHF.